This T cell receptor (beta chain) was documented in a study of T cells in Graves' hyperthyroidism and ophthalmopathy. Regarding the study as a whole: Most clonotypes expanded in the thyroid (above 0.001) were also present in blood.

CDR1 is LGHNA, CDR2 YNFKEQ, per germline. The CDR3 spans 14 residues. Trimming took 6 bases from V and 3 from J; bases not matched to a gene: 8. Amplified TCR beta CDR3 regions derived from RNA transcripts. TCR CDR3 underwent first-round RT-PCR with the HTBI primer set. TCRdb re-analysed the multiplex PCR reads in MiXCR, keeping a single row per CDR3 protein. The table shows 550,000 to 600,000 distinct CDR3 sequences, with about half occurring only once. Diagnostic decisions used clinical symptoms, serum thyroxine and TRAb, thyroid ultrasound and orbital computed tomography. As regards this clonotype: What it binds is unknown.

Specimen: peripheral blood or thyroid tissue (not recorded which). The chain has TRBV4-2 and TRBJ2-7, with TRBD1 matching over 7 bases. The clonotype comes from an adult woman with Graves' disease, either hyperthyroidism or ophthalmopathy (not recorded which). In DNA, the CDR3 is TGTGCCAGCAGTGGATACGACAGGGTCTACGAGCAGTACTTC. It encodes CASSGYDRVYEQYF.